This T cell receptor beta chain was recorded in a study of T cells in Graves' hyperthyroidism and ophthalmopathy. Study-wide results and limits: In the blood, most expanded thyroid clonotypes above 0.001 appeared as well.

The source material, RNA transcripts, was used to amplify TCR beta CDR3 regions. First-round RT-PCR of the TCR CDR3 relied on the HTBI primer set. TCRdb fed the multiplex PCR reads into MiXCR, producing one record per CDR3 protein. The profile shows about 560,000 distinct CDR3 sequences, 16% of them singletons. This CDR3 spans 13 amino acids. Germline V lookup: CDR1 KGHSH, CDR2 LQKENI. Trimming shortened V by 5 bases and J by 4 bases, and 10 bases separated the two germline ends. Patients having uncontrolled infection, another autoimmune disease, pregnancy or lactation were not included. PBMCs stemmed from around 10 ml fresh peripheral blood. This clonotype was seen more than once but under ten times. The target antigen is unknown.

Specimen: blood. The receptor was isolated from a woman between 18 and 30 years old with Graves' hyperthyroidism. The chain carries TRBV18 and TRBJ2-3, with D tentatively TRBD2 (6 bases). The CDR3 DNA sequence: TGTGCCAGCTCAGGAGGGAGCGCAGATACGCAGTATTTT. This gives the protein CASSGGSADTQYF.